This TCR beta chain was sequenced in a study of T cell responses to AZD1222 COVID-19 vaccine. Points from the study as a whole: Clonal diversity was possibly underestimated; the donors were predominantly white British and more often female. Spike-wide vaccine-associated CD4 TCRs dominated at 160-218 and 743-854. Sampled repertoires all dated from after the peak T cell response.

Repertoires were generated with immunoSEQ multiplex PCR, while TCRdb's copy carries only in-frame clones and drops some. Of tens of thousands of clones in the sample, 60% to 85% are singletons; the top ten hold about 3.9%. By sample share, this clone is medium-sized. Its antigen is unknown. J lost 0 bases, V lost 2 bases, and 7 bases had no gene match. Germline CDR1 is SGHDN and CDR2 is FVKESK. The CDR3 contains 17 residues. This TCR derives from an adult in good health. Sequenced here: peripheral blood, sampled on day 0 of AZD1222 vaccination. V is TRBV14 and J is TRBJ1-5, with 7 bases fitting TRBD1. In DNA form, the CDR3 reads TGTGCCAGCAGCCAAAGTCTCAGGGGGAATAGCAATCAGCCCCAGCATTTT. Translation: CASSQSLRGNSNQPQHF.